This T cell receptor beta chain was sequenced in a study of cytomegalovirus exposure and HLA in healthy donors. PCR was performed using 60 Vbeta and 13 Jbeta primers. Clones were sequenced by immunoSEQ multiplex PCR, and TCRdb holds only the in-frame ones, with some missing. Here the sample spans around 170,000 clones, roughly 80% being singletons. This clone was observed a handful of times. Trimming removed 5 bases from V and 1 base from J; junction bases left unmatched: 5. There are 17 residues in the CDR3. Germline CDR1 and CDR2: SGHTA and FQGNSA. The V and J genes are TRBV7-2 and TRBJ2-3; 14 nucleotides align to TRBD2. This clonotype originated in a man in his forties or fifties in good health and CMV-seronegative. The material sequenced was PBMCs. CDR3 coding DNA: TGTGCCAGCAGCCCACCGGGACTAGCGGGGGGCACAGATACGCAGTATTTT. Translating gives CASSPPGLAGGTDTQYF.